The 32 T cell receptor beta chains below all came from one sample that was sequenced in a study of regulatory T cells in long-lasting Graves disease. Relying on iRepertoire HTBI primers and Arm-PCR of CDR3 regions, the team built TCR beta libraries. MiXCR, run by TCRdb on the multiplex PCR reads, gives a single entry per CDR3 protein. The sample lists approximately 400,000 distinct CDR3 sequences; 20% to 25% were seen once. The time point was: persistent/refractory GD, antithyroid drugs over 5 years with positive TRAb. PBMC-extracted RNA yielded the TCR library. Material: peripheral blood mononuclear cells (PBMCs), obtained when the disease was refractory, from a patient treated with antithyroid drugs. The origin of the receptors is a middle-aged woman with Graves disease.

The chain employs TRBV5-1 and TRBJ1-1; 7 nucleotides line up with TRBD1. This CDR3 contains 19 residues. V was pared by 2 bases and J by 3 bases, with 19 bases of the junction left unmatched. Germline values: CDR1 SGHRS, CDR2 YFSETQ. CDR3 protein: CASSLLLGTDLRGHTEAFF. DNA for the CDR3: TGCGCCAGCAGCTTACTTTTAGGGACAGACTTGAGAGGGCACACTGAAGCTTTCTTT. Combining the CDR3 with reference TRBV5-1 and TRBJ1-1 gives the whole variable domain KAGVTQTPRYLIKTRGQQVTLSCSPISGHRSVSWYQQTPGQGLQFLFEYFSETQRNKGNFPGRFSGRQFSNSRSEMNVSTLELGDSALYLCASSLLLGTDLRGHTEAFFGQGTRLTVV.

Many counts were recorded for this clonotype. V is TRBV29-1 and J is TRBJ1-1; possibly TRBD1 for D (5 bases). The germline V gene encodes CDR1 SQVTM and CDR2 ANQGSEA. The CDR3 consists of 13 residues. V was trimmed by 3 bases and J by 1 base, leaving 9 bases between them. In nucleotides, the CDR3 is TGCAGCGTTGAGCCGACAGAGAACACTGAAGCTTTCTTT. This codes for CSVEPTENTEAFF.

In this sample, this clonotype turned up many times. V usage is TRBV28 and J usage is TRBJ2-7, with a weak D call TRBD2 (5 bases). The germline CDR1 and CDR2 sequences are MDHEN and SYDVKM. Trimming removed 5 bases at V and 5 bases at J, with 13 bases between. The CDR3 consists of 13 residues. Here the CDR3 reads CASSPMARDEQYF. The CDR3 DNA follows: TGTGCCAGCAGTCCCATGGCGAGGGACGAGCAGTACTTC.

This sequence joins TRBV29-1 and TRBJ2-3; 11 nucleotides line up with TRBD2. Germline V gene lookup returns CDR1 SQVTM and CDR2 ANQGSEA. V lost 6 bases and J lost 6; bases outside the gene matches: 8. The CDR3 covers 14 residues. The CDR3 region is CSVATSGSFDTQYF. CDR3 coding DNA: TGCAGCGTAGCAACTAGCGGGAGCTTTGATACGCAGTATTTT.

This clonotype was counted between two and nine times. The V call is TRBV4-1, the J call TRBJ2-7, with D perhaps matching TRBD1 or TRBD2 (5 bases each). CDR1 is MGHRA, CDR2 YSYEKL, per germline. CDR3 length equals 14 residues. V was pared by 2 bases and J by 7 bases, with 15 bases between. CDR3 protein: CASSQLRGQGEQYF. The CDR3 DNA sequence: TGCGCCAGCAGCCAACTCCGGGGCCAAGGAGAGCAGTACTTC.

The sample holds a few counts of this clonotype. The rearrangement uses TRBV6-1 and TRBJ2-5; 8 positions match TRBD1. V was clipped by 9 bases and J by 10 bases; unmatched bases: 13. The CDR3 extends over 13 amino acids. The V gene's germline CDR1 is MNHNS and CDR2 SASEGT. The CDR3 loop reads CASTYDRGEVQYF. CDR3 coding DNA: TGTGCCAGTACCTATGACAGGGGTGAGGTCCAGTACTTC.

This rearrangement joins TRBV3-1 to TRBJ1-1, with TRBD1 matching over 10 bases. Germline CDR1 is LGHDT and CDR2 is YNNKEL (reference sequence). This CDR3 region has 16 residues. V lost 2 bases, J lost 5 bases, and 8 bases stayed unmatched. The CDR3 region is CASSQRGDRGGTEAFF. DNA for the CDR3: TGTGCCAGCAGCCAAAGAGGGGACAGGGGTGGAACTGAAGCTTTCTTT.

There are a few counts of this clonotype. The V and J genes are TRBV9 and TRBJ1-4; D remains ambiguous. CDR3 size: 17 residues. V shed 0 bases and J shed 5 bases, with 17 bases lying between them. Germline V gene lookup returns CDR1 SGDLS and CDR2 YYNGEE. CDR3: CASSVESDSGGNEKLFF. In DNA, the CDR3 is TGTGCCAGCAGCGTAGAATCGGACTCCGGAGGGAATGAAAAACTGTTTTTT.

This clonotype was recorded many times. The CDR3 reads CASSPDLLRYYEQYF. The CDR3 DNA sequence: TGTGCCAGCAGCCCTGATCTACTAAGATACTACGAGCAGTACTTC. The chain combines TRBV7-8 with TRBJ2-7; D remains unclear. There are 15 residues in the CDR3. V lost 5 bases to trimming and J lost 3 bases, with 17 bases between them. CDR1 and CDR2 from the germline V gene are SGHVS and FQNEAQ.

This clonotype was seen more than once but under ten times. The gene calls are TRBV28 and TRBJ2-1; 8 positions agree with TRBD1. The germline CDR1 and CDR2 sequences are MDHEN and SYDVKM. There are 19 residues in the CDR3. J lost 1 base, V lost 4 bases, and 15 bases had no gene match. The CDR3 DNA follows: TGTGCCAGCAGTTGGACAGGGCGGTCGCTCGAAAGGTCCTACAATGAGCAGTTCTTC. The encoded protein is CASSWTGRSLERSYNEQFF.

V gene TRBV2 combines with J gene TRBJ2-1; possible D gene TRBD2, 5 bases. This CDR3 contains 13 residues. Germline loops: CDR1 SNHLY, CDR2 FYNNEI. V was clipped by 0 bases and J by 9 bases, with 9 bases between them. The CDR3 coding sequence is TGTGCCAGCAGTGAAGCGTGGAGGTTTGAGCAGTTCTTC. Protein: CASSEAWRFEQFF.

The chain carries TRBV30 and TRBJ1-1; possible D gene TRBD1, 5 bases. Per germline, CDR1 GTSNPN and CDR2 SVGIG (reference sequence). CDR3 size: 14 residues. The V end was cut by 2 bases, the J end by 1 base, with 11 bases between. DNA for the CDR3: TGTGCCTGGAGTCCGGGACTTAGGAACACTGAAGCTTTCTTT. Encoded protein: CAWSPGLRNTEAFF.

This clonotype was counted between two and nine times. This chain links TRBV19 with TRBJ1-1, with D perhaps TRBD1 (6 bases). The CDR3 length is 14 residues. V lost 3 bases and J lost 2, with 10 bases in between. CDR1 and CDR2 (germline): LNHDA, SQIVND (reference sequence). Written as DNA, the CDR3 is TGTGCCAGTAGTATGGCCAGGGGAAACACTGAAGCTTTCTTT. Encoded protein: CASSMARGNTEAFF.

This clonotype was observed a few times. The CDR3 protein is CASSELDQPQHF. The CDR3 nucleotides are TGTGCCAGCAGTGAATTAGATCAGCCCCAGCATTTT. The rearrangement joins TRBV6-1 to TRBJ1-5; D not certain. Germline CDR1 reads MNHNS; CDR2 reads SASEGT. V lost 2 bases, J lost 5 bases, and 4 bases lay in between. The CDR3 spans 12 residues.

As DNA, the CDR3 is TGTGCCAGCAGTTACTACGGAGGGACCGGGCCTAGGGAGACCCAGTACTTC. It codes for CASSYYGGTGPRETQYF. The chain recombines TRBV6-2 or TRBV6-3 with TRBJ2-5; TRBD2 might be the D (6 bases). CDR1 MNHEY and CDR2 SVGEGT come from the germline V gene. Trimming pared 1 base from V and 5 bases from J, leaving 20 bases between. The CDR3 runs to 17 residues.

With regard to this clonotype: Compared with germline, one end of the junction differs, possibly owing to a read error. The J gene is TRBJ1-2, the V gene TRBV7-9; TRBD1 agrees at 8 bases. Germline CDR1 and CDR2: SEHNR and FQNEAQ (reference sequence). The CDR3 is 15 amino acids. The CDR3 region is CVSSLDGQGGYGYTF. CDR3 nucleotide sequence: TGTGTCAGCAGCTTAGATGGACAGGGAGGCTATGGCTACACCTTC. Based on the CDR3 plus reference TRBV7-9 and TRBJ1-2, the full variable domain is DTGVSQNPRHKITKRGQNVTFRCDPISEHNRLYWYRQTLGQGPEFLTYFQNEAQLEKSRLLSDRFSAERPKGSFSTLEIQRTEQGDSAMYLCVSSLDGQGGYGYTFGSGTRLTVV.

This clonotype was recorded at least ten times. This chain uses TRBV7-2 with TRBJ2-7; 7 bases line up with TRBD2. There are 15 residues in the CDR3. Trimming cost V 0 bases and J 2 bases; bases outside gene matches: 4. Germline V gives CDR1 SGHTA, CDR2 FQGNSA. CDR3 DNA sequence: TGTGCCAGCAGCTTAGCGGGAGGGCCAGCCTACGAGCAGTACTTC. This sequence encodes CASSLAGGPAYEQYF.

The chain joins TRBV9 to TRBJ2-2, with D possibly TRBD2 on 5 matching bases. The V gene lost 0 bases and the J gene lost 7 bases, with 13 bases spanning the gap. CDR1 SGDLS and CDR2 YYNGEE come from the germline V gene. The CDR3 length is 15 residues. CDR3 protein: CASSVGGDGIGELFF. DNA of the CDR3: TGTGCCAGCAGCGTAGGGGGAGATGGGATCGGGGAGCTGTTTTTT.

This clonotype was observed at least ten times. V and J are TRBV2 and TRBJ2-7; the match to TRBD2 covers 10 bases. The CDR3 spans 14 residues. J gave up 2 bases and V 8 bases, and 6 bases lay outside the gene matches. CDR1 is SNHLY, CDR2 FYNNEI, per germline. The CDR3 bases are TGTGCCAGCCTGACTAGCGGGCCACCCTACGAGCAGTACTTC. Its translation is CASLTSGPPYEQYF.

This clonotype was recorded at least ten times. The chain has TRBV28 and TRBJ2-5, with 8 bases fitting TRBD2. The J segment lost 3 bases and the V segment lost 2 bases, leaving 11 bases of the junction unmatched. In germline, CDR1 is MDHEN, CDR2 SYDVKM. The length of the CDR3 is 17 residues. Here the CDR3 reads CASSLILGAGVEETQYF. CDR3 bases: TGTGCCAGCAGTTTAATCCTCGGAGCGGGAGTTGAAGAGACCCAGTACTTC. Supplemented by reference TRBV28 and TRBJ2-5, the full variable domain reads DVKVTQSSRYLVKRTGEKVFLECVQDMDHENMFWYRQDPGLGLRLIYFSYDVKMKEKGDIPEGYSVSREKKERFSLILESASTNQTSMYLCASSLILGAGVEETQYFGPGTRLLVL.

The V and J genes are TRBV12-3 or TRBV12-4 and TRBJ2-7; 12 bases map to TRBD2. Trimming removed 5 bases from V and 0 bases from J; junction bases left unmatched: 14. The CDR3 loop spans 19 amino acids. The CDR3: CASSPPPSGRARGSYEQYF. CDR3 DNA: TGTGCCAGCAGTCCGCCCCCTAGCGGGAGGGCCAGGGGCTCCTACGAGCAGTACTTC.

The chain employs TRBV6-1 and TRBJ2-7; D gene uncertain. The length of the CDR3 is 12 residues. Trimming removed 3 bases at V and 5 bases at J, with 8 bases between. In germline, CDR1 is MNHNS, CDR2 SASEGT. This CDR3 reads CASSEVQNEQYF. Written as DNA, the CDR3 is TGTGCCAGCAGTGAGGTACAGAACGAGCAGTACTTC.

The CDR3: CASIGTGVDEQYF. The CDR3 nucleotides read TGTGCCAGCATAGGGACAGGGGTGGACGAGCAGTACTTC. The chain links TRBV27 to TRBJ2-7; 10 nucleotides agree with TRBD1. V lost 7 bases, J lost 5 bases, and 5 bases stayed unmatched. The CDR3 is made up of 13 amino acids. Germline V gene sequence: CDR1 MNHEY, CDR2 SMNVEV (reference sequence).

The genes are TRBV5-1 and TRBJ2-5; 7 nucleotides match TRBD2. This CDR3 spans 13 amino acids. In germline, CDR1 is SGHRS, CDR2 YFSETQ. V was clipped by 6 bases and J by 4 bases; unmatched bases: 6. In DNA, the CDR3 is TGCGCCAGCACCGCCAGGGAGGGAGAGACCCAGTACTTC. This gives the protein CASTAREGETQYF.

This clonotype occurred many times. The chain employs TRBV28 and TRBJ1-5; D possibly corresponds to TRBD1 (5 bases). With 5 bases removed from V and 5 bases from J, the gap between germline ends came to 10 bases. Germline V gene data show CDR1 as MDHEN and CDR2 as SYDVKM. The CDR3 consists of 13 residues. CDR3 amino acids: CASSEGSHQPQHF. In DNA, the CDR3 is TGTGCCAGCAGTGAGGGGAGTCATCAGCCCCAGCATTTT.

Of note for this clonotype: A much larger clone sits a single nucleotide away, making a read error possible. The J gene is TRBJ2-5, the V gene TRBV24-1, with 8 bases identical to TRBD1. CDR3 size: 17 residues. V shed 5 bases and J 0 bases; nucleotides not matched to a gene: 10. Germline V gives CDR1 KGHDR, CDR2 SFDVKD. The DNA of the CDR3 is TGTGCCACCAGTGGTCGGGGCAGGGGGCTAAACCAAGAGACCCAGTACTTC. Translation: CATSGRGRGLNQETQYF.

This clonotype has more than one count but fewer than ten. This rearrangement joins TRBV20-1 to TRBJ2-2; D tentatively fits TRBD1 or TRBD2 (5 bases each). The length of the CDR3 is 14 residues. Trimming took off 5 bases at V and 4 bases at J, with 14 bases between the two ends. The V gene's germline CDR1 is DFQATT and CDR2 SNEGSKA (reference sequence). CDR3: CSADPGPRTGELFF. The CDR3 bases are TGCAGTGCTGACCCGGGACCTCGCACCGGGGAGCTGTTTTTT.

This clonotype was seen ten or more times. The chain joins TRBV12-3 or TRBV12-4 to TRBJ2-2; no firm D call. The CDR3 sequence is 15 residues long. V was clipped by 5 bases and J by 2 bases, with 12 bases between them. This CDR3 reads CASSQYFLNTGELFF. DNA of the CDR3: TGTGCCAGCAGTCAATACTTTCTAAACACCGGGGAGCTGTTTTTT.

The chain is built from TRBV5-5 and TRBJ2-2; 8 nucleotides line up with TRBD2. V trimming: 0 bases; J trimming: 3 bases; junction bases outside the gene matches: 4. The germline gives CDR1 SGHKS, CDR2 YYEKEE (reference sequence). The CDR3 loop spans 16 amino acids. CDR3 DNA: TGTGCCAGCAGCTTGGCAAGCGGGAGCGACACCGGGGAGCTGTTTTTT. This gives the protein CASSLASGSDTGELFF.

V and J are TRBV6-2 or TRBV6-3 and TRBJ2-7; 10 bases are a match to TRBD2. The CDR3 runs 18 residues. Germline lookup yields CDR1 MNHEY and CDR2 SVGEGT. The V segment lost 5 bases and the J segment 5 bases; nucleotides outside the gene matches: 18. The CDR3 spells CASSATTLAGPSRNEQYF. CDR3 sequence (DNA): TGTGCCAGCAGTGCTACAACACTAGCGGGACCTTCTCGGAACGAGCAGTACTTC.

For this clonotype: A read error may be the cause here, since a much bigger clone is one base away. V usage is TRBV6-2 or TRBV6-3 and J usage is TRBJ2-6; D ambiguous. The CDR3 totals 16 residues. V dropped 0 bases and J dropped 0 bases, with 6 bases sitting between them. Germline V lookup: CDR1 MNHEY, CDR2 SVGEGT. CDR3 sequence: CASSYSEFSGANVLTF. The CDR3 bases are TGTGCCAGCAGTTACTCCGAATTCTCTGGGGCCAACGTCCTGACTTTC.

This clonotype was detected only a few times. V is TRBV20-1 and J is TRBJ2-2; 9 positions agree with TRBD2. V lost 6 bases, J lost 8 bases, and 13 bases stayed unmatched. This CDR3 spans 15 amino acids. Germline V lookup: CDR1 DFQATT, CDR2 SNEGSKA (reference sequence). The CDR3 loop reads CSAEPGLAASGELFF. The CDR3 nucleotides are TGCAGTGCGGAGCCGGGACTAGCCGCATCTGGGGAGCTGTTTTTT.